This T cell receptor (beta chain) was sequenced in a study of blood T cell repertoires in COVID-19. About the research overall: The samples span acute and convalescent COVID-19 from the United States, Italy and Spain. The analysed material was cDNA or gDNA that came from T cells, B-cell-depleted T cells, or PBMCs.

V lost 2 bases to trimming and J lost 8 bases, with 15 bases between them. Germline CDR1 is SEHNR and CDR2 is FQNEAQ (reference sequence). The CDR3 has 14 amino acids. Original processing methods: How many nucleated cells were present was estimated from reference gene primer amplification. TCRdb keeps only in-frame clones here, not all; method: immunoSEQ multiplex PCR. D and trimming were read from the DNA, whereas the V and J calls and clone size are those reported in that table. The data show some 350,000 clones, under 95% seen once. Sequencing was performed on peripheral blood. J is TRBJ1-2 and V is TRBV7-9, with D unresolved. This TCR came from a woman between 18 and 30 years old who had recovered from COVID-19. CDR3 in amino acids: CASSLLSRTTGYTF. The DNA of the CDR3 is TGTGCCAGCAGCTTATTATCTAGGACTACGGGCTACACCTTC. Full variable domain (remainder filled in from reference TRBV7-9 and TRBJ1-2): DTGVSQNPRHKITKRGQNVTFRCDPISEHNRLYWYRQTLGQGPEFLTYFQNEAQLEKSRLLSDRFSAERPKGSFSTLEIQRTEQGDSAMYLCASSLLSRTTGYTFGSGTRLTVV.